This T cell receptor (beta chain) was recorded in a study of PD-1 blockade in classical Hodgkin lymphoma. As for the study in general: Nivolumab dosing for patients was 3 mg/kg, administered intravenously every 2 weeks.

Time point meaning: cycle 4 day 1 (C4D1), after 5 to 7 weeks of nivolumab. Patients all relapsed after autologous stem cell transplantation, and there was variation in brentuximab vedotin exposure. TCRdb keeps only in-frame clones here, not all; method: immunoSEQ multiplex PCR. The sample yields roughly 9,300 clones, approximately 90% seen once. The CDR3 loop spans 16 amino acids. Looked up from germline, CDR1 is SGHNT and CDR2 is YENEEA. Deletions cut 1 base from V and 0 bases from J, with 11 bases between. This specimen was peripheral blood mononuclear cells (PBMCs), taken before the fourth cycle of nivolumab. The chain has TRBV11-3 and TRBJ2-3; D might be TRBD2 (5 bases). The clonotype originates from a human donor with classical Hodgkin lymphoma. CDR3 residues: CASSLGSGTSTDTQYF. The CDR3, as DNA: TGTGCCAGCAGCTTAGGGAGCGGCACTAGCACAGATACGCAGTATTTT.